The present T cell receptor (beta chain) was sequenced within a study of blood T cell repertoires in COVID-19 (dated by TCRdb to 2019 to 2021). About the study as a whole: Collaborator samples came from the United States, Italy and Spain and covered acute and convalescent phases of COVID-19. The prospective study material was composed of cDNA or gDNA derived from T cells, B-cell-depleted T cells, or PBMCs. Subjects who had been exposed to COVID-19, were actively infected with it, or had recovered from it provided the deeply sampled blood TCRbeta repertoires that made up the dataset. A freely available public database, intended as a resource for researchers studying the immune response to SARS-CoV-2, is where the repertoires were released. The samples were drawn from two sources: the first 160 participants of the ongoing ImmuneRACE study, and 1,000 to 1,500 subjects contributed by 6 global collaborators. The sample metadata nearly always contained a de-identified subject ID, COVID-19 status, age in years and sex. Where available, HLA class I and class II types were taken from metadata supplied by the sample provider and were not determined by assay-based typing. Overall study results and their limits: The quantity of clinical and demographic metadata differed by source and by participant and was supplied without curation.

The immunoSEQ Assay, a bias-controlled multiplex PCR, was used to amplify TCRbeta CDR3 regions from genomic DNA. The published analysis was carried out like this. Nucleated cell counts per sample were estimated from amplification of reference gene primers within the assay. To quantify the absolute abundance of each unique TCRbeta CDR3 rearrangement, sequence reads were collapsed and filtered. For each sample, productive Simpson clonality was calculated by taking the square root of Simpson's diversity index across productive rearrangements. The clones in this table, taken by TCRdb from immuneACCESS, are in-frame only. Not every clone is retained; where verified, under half of the shortfall comes from an unresolved V gene, and the cause of the rest is unknown. V and J calls and clone size are as listed in that table; D and trimming were resolved from the DNA. The table for this sample lists 250,000 or so clones; 84% of them were counted only once. 4% of the sample belongs to the ten largest clones.

Each collaborating institution followed its own protocols to collect whole blood in K2EDTA tubes. For TCRbeta analysis, collaborators shipped samples as frozen whole blood, isolated PBMCs, or DNA extracted from either of those sample types. Regarding this clone: Its antigen remains unidentified. Base qualities are not provided; no much larger clone lies one nucleotide away.

Per the germline V gene, SGDLS is the CDR1 and YYNGEE is the CDR2. The CDR3 holds 13 amino acids from the cysteine to the phenylalanine. The sequence is cut down to CDR3 DNA, 39 bases in frame from base 1. V lost 4 bases and J lost 0 bases; the stretch between them is 5 bases long. The chain uses TRBV9 and TRBJ2-1; the D gene cannot be resolved reliably. This TCR derives from a man aged 45-65 years with acute or convalescent COVID-19. Sequencing used peripheral blood. The nucleotide sequence is given as TGTGCCAGCAGCCCCCGCTCCTACAATGAGCAGTTCTTC. This yields the protein CASSPRSYNEQFF.